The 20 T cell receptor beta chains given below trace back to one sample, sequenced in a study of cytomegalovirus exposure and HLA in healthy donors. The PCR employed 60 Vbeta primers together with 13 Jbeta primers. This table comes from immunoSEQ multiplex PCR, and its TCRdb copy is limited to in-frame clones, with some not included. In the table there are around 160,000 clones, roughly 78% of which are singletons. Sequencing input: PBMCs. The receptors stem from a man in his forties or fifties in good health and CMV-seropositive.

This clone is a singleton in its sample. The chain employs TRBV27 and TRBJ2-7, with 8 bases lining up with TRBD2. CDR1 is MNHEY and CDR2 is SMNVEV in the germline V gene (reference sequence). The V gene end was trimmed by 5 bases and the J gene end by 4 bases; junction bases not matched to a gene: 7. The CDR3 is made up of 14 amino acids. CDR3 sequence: CASSRIAGIYEQYF. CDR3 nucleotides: TGTGCCAGCAGTCGCATAGCGGGAATTTACGAGCAGTACTTC.

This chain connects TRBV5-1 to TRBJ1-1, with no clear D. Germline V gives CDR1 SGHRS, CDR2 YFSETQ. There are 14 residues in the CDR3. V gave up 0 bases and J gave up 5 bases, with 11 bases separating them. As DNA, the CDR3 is TGCGCCAGCAGCTTGGATGGGAGGGCGACTGAAGCTTTCTTT. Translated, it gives CASSLDGRATEAFF.

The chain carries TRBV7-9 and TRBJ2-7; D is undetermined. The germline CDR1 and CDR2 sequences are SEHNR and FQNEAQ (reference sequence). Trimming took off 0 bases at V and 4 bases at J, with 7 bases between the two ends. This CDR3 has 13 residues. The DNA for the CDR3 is TGTGCCAGCAGCTTAGCCCAGACATACGAGCAGTACTTC. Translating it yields CASSLAQTYEQYF.

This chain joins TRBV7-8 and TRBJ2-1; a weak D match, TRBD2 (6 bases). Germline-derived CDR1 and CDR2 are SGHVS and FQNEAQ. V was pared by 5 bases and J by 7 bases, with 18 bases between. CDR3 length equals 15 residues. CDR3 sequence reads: CASSGMGGKRNEQFF. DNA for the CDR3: TGTGCCAGCAGCGGAATGGGCGGGAAGAGGAATGAGCAGTTCTTC. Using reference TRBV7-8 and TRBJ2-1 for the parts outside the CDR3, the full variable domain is GAGVSQSPRYKVAKRGQDVALRCDPISGHVSLFWYQQALGQGPEFLTYFQNEAQLDKSGLPSDRFFAERPEGSVSTLKIQRTQQEDSAVYLCASSGMGGKRNEQFFGPGTRLTVL.

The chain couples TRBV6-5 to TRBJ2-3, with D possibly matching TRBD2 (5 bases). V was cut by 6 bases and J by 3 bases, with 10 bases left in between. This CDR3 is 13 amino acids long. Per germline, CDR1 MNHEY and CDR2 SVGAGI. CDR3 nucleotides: TGTGCCAGCAGAGTTGGACTTACAGATACGCAGTATTTT. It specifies CASRVGLTDTQYF.

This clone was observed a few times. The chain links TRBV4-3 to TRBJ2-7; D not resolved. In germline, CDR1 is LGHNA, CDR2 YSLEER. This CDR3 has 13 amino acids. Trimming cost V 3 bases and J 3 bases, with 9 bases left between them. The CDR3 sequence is CASSQGASYEQYF. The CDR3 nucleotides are TGCGCCAGCAGCCAGGGCGCCAGCTACGAGCAGTACTTC.

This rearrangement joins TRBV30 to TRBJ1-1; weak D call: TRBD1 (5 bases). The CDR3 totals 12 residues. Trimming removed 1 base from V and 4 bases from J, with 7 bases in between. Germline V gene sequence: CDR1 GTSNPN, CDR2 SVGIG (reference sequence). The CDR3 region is CAWSGGGTEAFF. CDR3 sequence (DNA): TGTGCCTGGAGTGGGGGGGGCACTGAAGCTTTCTTT. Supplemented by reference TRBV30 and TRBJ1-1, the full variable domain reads SQTIHQWPATLVQPVGSPLSLECTVEGTSNPNLYWYRQAAGRGLQLLFYSVGIGQISSEVPQNLSASRPQDRQFILSSKKLLLSDSGFYLCAWSGGGTEAFFGQGTRLTVV.

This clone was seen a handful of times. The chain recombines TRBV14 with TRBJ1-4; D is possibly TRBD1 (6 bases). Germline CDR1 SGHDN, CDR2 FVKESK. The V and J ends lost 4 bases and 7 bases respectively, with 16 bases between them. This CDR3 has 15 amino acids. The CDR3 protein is CASSLGQFGAEKLFF. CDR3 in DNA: TGTGCCAGCAGCCTTGGACAGTTCGGGGCTGAAAAACTGTTTTTT. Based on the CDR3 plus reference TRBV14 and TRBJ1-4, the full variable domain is EAGVTQFPSHSVIEKGQTVTLRCDPISGHDNLYWYRRVMGKEIKFLLHFVKESKQDESGMPNNRFLAERTGGTYSTLKVQPAELEDSGVYFCASSLGQFGAEKLFFGSGTQLSVL.

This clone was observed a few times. The CDR3 nucleotides are TGTGCCAGCAGCCCCCAGGGCGTGAACACTGAAGCTTTCTTT. Its protein is CASSPQGVNTEAFF. The chain combines TRBV28 with TRBJ1-1; D may be TRBD1 (5 bases). The germline CDR1 and CDR2 sequences are MDHEN and SYDVKM. The CDR3 contains 14 residues. Deletions cut 6 bases from V and 0 bases from J, with 11 bases between.

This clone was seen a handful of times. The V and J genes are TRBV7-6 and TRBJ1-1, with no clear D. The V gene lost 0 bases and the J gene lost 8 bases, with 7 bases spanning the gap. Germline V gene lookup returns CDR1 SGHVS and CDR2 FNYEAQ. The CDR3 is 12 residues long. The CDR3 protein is CASSLAGGEAFF. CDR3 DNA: TGTGCCAGCAGCTTAGCGGGAGGGGAAGCTTTCTTT.

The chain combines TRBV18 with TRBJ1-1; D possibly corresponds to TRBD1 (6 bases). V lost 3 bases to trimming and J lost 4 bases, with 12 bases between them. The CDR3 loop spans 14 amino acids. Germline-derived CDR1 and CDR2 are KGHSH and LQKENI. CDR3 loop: CASSPDSSGTEAFF. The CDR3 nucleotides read TGTGCCAGCTCACCGGACAGCTCGGGCACTGAAGCTTTCTTT.

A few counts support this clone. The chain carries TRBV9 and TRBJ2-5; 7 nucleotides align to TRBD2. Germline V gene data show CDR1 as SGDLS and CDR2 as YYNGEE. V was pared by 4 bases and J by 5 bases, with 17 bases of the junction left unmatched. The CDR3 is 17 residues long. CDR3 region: CASSPRRGGPLGETQYF. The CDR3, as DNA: TGTGCCAGCAGCCCCAGGAGGGGAGGGCCCCTTGGGGAGACCCAGTACTTC.

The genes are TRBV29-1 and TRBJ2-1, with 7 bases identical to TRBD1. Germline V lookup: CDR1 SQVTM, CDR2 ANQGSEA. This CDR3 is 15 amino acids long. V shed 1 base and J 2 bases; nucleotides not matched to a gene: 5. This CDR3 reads CSVEGQGRAYNEQFF. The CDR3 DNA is TGCAGCGTTGAAGGACAGGGACGGGCCTACAATGAGCAGTTCTTC.

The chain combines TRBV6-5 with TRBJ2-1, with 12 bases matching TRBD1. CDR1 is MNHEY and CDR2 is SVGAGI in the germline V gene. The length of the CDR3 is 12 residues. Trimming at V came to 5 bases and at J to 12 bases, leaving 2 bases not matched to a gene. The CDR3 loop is CASSRDRGPQFF. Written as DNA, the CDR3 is TGTGCCAGCAGTCGGGACAGGGGGCCGCAGTTCTTC.

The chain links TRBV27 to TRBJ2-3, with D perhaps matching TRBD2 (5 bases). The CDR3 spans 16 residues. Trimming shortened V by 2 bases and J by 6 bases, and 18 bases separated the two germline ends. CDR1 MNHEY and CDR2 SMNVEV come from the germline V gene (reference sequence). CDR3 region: CASSLQESRRPDTQYF. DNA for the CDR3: TGTGCCAGCAGTTTACAAGAATCTCGGAGGCCCGATACGCAGTATTTT.

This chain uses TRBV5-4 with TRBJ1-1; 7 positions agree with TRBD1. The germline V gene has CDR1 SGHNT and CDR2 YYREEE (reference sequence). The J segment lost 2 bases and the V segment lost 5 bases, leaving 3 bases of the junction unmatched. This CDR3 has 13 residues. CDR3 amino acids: CASRGQPNTEAFF. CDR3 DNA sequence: TGTGCCAGCAGGGGACAGCCTAACACTGAAGCTTTCTTT.

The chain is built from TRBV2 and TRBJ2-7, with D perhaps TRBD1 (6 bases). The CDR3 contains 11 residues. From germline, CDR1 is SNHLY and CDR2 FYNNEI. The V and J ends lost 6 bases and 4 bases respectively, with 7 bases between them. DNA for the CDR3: TGTGCCAGCAGCACAGGGTACGAGCAGTACTTC. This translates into CASSTGYEQYF.

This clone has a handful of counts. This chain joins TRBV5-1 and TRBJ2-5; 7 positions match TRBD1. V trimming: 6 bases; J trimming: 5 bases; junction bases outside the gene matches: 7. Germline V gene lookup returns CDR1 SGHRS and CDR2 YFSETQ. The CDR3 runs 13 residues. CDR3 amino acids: CASTYRGEETQYF. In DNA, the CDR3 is TGCGCCAGCACTTACAGGGGAGAGGAGACCCAGTACTTC.

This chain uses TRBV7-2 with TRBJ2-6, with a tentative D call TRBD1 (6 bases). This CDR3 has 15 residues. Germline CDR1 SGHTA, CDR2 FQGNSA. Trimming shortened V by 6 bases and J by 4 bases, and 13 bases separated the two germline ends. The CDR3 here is CASRYRVSGANVLTF. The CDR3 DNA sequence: TGTGCCAGCAGATACAGGGTCTCCGGGGCCAACGTCCTGACTTTC.

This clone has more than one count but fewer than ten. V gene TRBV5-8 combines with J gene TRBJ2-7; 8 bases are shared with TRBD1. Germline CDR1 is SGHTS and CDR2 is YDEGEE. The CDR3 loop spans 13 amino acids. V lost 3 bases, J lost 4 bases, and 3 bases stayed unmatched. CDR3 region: CASSWDRWYEQYF. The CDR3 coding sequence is TGTGCCAGCAGCTGGGACAGGTGGTACGAGCAGTACTTC.